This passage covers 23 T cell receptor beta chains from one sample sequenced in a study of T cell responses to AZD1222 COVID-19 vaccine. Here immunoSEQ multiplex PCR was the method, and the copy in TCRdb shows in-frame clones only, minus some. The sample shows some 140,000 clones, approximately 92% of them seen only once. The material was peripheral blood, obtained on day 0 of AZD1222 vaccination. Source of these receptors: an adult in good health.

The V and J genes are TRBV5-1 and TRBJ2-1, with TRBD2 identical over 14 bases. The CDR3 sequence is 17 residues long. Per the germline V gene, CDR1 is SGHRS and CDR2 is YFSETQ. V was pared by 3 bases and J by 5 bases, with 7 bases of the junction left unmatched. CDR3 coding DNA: TGCGCCAGCAGCTGGGGACTAGCGGGAGCGACAAACAATGAGCAGTTCTTC. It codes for CASSWGLAGATNNEQFF.

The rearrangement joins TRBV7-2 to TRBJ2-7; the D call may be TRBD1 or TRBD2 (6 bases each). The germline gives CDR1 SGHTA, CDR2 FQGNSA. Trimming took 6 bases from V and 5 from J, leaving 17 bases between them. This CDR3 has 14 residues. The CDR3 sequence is CASRHREAGNEQYF. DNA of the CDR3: TGTGCCAGCAGGCACAGGGAGGCAGGCAACGAGCAGTACTTC.

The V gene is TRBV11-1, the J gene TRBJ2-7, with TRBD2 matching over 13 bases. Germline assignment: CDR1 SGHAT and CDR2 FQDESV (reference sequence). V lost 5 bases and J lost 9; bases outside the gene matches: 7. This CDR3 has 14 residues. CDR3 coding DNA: TGTGCCAGCAGCCCCGGACTAGCGGGAGAACGGCAGTACTTC. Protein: CASSPGLAGERQYF.

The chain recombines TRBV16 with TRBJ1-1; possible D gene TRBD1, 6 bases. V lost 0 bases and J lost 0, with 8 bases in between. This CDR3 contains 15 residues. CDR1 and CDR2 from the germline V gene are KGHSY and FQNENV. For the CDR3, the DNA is TGTGCCAGCAGCCAATCGACAGGAGTGAACACTGAAGCTTTCTTT. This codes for CASSQSTGVNTEAFF.

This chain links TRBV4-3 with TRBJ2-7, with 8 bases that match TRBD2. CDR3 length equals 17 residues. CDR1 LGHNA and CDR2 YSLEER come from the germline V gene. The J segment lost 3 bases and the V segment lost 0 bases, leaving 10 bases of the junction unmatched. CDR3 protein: CASSQDTSGSLYYEQYF. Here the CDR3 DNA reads TGCGCCAGCAGCCAAGATACCAGCGGGAGCCTTTACTACGAGCAGTACTTC.

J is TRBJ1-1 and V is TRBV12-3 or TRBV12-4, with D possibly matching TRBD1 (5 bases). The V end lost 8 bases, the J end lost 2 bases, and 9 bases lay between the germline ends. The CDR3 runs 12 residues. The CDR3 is CASHDSNTEAFF. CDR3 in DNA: TGTGCCAGCCACGACAGTAACACTGAAGCTTTCTTT.

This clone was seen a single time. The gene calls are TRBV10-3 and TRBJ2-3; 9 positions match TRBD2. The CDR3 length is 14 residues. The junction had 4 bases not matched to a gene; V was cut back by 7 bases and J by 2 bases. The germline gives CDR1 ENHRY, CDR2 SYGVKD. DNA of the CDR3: TGTGCCATCACGGGCGGGAGGGCCACAGATACGCAGTATTTT. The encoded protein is CAITGGRATDTQYF.

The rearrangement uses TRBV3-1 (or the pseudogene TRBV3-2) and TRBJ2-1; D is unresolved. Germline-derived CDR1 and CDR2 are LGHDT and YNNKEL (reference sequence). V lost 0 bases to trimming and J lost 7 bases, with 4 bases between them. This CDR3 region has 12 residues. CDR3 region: CASSQESNEQFF. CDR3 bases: TGTGCCAGCAGCCAAGAGTCGAATGAGCAGTTCTTC.

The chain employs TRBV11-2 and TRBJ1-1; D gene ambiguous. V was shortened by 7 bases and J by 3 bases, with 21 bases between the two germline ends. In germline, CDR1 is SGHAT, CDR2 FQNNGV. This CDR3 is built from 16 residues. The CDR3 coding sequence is TGTGCCAGCACCTCGCATCGGAGGACGGCCGACACTGAAGCTTTCTTT. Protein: CASTSHRRTADTEAFF.

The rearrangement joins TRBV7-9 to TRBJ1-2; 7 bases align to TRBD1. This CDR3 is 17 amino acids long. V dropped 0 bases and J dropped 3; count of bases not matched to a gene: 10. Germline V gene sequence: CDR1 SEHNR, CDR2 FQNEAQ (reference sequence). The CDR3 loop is CASSLAGGRGIDYGYTF. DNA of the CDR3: TGTGCCAGCAGCTTAGCGGGGGGCAGGGGGATCGACTATGGCTACACCTTC.

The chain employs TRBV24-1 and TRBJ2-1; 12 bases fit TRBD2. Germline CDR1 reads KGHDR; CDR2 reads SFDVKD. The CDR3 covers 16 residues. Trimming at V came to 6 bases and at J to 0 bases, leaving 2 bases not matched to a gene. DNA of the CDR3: TGTGCCACCAGTAGGACTAGCGGGGTCTCCTACAATGAGCAGTTCTTC. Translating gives CATSRTSGVSYNEQFF.

The CDR3 bases are TGCGCCAGCAGCTCCGGACAGGAGTACAATGAGCAGTTCTTC. Its translation: CASSSGQEYNEQFF. The chain employs TRBV5-1 and TRBJ2-1; 7 bases match TRBD1. The length of the CDR3 is 14 residues. The germline V gene encodes CDR1 SGHRS and CDR2 YFSETQ. With V trimmed by 3 bases and J by 4 bases, 4 bases remained unmatched. Variable domain in full (rest from reference TRBV5-1 and TRBJ2-1): KAGVTQTPRYLIKTRGQQVTLSCSPISGHRSVSWYQQTPGQGLQFLFEYFSETQRNKGNFPGRFSGRQFSNSRSEMNVSTLELGDSALYLCASSSGQEYNEQFFGPGTRLTVL.

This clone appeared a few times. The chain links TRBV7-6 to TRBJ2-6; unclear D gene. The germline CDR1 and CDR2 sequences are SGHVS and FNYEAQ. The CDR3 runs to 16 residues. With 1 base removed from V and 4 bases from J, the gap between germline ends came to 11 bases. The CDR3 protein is CASSLGIRSGANVLTF. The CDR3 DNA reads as TGTGCCAGCAGCTTAGGAATAAGGTCAGGGGCCAACGTCCTGACTTTC.

This chain's CDR3 is CASSLSAPRSGNTIYF. In DNA form, the CDR3 reads TGTGCCAGCAGCTTATCCGCCCCCAGGAGTGGAAACACCATATATTTT. The chain recombines TRBV7-3 with TRBJ1-3; no clear D gene. Between the trimmed V and J ends, which lost 2 bases and 3 bases, there was a span of 14 bases. CDR1 is SGHTA, CDR2 FQGTGA, per germline. The CDR3 has 16 amino acids.

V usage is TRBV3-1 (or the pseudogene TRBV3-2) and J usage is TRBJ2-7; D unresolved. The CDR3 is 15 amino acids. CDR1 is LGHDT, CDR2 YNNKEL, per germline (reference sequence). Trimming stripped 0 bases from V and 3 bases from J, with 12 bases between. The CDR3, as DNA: TGTGCCAGCAGCCAAGATCTCCGAAGCATCTACGAGCAGTACTTC. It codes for CASSQDLRSIYEQYF.

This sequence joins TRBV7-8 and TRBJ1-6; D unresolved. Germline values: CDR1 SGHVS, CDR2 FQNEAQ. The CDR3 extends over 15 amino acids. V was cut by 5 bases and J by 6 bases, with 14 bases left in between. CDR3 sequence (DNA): TGTGCCAGCAGCCGGGAAGCAGGAAGTAATTCACCCCTCCACTTT. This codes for CASSREAGSNSPLHF.

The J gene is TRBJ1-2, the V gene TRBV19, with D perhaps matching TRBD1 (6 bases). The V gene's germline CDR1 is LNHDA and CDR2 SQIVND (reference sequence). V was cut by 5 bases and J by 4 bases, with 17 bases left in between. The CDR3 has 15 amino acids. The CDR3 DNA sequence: TGTGCCAGTAGTCCCCGACAGGAGACGGTCTATGGCTACACCTTC. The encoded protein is CASSPRQETVYGYTF. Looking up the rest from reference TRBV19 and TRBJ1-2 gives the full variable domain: DGGITQSPKYLFRKEGQNVTLSCEQNLNHDAMYWYRQDPGQGLRLIYYSQIVNDFQKGDIAEGYSVSREKKESFPLTVTSAQKNPTAFYLCASSPRQETVYGYTFGSGTRLTVV.

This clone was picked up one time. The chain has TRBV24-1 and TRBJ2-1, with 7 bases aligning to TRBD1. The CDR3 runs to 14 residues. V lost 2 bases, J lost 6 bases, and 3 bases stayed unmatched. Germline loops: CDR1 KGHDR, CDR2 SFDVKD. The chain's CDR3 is CATSDWDSSNEQFF. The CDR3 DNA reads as TGTGCCACCAGTGATTGGGACAGTTCCAATGAGCAGTTCTTC.

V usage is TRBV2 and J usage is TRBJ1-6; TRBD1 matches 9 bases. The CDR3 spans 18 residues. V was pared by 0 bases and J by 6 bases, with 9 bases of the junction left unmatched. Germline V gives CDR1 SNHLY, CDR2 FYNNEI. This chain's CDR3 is CASSEAFGTGTGNSPLHF. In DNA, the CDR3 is TGTGCCAGCAGTGAAGCATTCGGGACAGGGACGGGTAATTCACCCCTCCACTTT.

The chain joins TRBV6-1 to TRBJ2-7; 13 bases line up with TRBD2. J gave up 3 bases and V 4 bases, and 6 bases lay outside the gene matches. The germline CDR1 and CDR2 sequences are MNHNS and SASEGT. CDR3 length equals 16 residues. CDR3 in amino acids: CASSGELAGGIYEQYF. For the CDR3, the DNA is TGTGCCAGCAGTGGGGAACTAGCGGGAGGGATCTACGAGCAGTACTTC.

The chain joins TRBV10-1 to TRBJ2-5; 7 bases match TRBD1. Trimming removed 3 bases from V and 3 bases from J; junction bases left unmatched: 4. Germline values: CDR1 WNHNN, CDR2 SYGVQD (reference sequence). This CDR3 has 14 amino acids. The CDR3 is CASSDGTEEETQYF. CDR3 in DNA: TGCGCCAGCAGTGATGGGACAGAAGAAGAGACCCAGTACTTC.

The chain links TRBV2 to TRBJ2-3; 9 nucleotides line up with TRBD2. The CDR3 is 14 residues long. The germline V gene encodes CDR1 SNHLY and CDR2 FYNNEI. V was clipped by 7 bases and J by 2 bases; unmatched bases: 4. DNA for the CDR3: TGTGCCAGCAATAGACTAGCGGTCACAGATACGCAGTATTTT. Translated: CASNRLAVTDTQYF.

In DNA form, the CDR3 reads TGTGCCAGCAGTTTGGTTAGCGGCTACAATGAGCAGTTCTTC. Amino acids: CASSLVSGYNEQFF. V usage is TRBV27 and J usage is TRBJ2-1; D may be TRBD2 (6 bases). Deletions cut 3 bases from V and 3 bases from J, with 9 bases between. Germline V gives CDR1 MNHEY, CDR2 SMNVEV (reference sequence). This CDR3 is 14 amino acids long.